The 24 T cell receptor beta chains in this list originate from one sample, sequenced in a study of T cell changes during pregnancy in multiple sclerosis. Assay: immunoSEQ multiplex PCR; the TCRdb copy retains only in-frame clones and omits some. The table lists tens of thousands of clones, about 90% of them singletons, with 2.6% in the top ten. This sample comprised peripheral blood, obtained before pregnancy. All receptors derive from a female donor with multiple sclerosis, enrolled in a pregnancy study.

The chain combines TRBV28 with TRBJ2-7; 9 nucleotides align to TRBD1. The CDR3 loop spans 16 amino acids. Germline V gene data show CDR1 as MDHEN and CDR2 as SYDVKM. V was pared by 5 bases and J by 2 bases, with 10 bases of the junction left unmatched. The DNA for the CDR3 is TGTGCCAGCAGTGGCGTGGGACAGGGCGGGCCCTACGAGCAGTACTTC. Amino acid sequence: CASSGVGQGGPYEQYF.

In DNA, the CDR3 is TGTGCCAGCAGTTTGGGAAGCGGGCAGCTCACCGGGGAGCTGTTTTTT. It specifies CASSLGSGQLTGELFF. This chain connects TRBV28 to TRBJ2-2, with D perhaps TRBD2 (6 bases). The germline gives CDR1 MDHEN, CDR2 SYDVKM. The CDR3 has 16 residues. The V gene lost 3 bases and the J gene lost 4 bases, with 15 bases spanning the gap.

The rearrangement links TRBV11-1 to TRBJ2-3, with D unclear. CDR1 and CDR2 (germline): SGHAT, FQDESV (reference sequence). The CDR3 is 16 residues long. Trimming shortened V by 1 base and J by 2 bases, and 13 bases separated the two germline ends. CDR3 loop: CASSLERLGVTDTQYF. As DNA, the CDR3 is TGTGCCAGCAGCTTAGAGAGGCTAGGAGTCACAGATACGCAGTATTTT.

V usage is TRBV7-2 and J usage is TRBJ2-4; 14 nucleotides line up with TRBD2. CDR3 size: 16 residues. V shed 5 bases and J 7 bases; nucleotides not matched to a gene: 7. Germline CDR1 reads SGHTA; CDR2 reads FQGNSA. The CDR3 reads CASSQGLAGGSNIQYF. The CDR3 bases are TGTGCCAGCAGCCAAGGACTAGCGGGAGGTTCGAACATTCAGTACTTC. The complete variable domain, with remaining parts taken from reference TRBV7-2 and TRBJ2-4, reads GAGVSQSPSNKVTEKGKDVELRCDPISGHTALYWYRQSLGQGLEFLIYFQGNSAPDKSGLPSDRFSAERTGGSVSTLTIQRTQQEDSAVYLCASSQGLAGGSNIQYFGAGTRLSVL.

The V and J genes are TRBV27 and TRBJ1-4; D is uncertain. Germline lookup yields CDR1 MNHEY and CDR2 SMNVEV (reference sequence). The CDR3 sequence is 16 residues long. The ends were cut back, 4 bases at V and 6 bases at J, with 18 bases in the middle. CDR3 in amino acids: CASSSKRSPLDEKLFF. The CDR3 region has the DNA TGTGCCAGCAGTTCGAAACGGAGCCCCCTTGATGAAAAACTGTTTTTT.

V is TRBV6-1 and J is TRBJ1-5; 8 bases are shared with TRBD1. Germline values: CDR1 MNHNS, CDR2 SASEGT. V lost 7 bases and J lost 7; bases outside the gene matches: 9. The CDR3 contains 14 residues. The CDR3 DNA follows: TGTGCCAGCATGAGGACAGGGAGAGAACAGCCCCAGCATTTT. It specifies CASMRTGREQPQHF.

V gene TRBV7-9 combines with J gene TRBJ1-5; weak D call: TRBD1 (5 bases). V was cut by 2 bases and J by 5 bases, with 16 bases left in between. The CDR3 is 16 residues long. Germline values: CDR1 SEHNR, CDR2 FQNEAQ (reference sequence). CDR3 sequence reads: CASSLYSGKPDQPQHF. The CDR3 bases are TGTGCCAGCAGCTTATACTCAGGGAAACCCGATCAGCCCCAGCATTTT.

The V call is TRBV2, the J call TRBJ2-5; TRBD2 might be the D (6 bases). Looked up from germline, CDR1 is SNHLY and CDR2 is FYNNEI. The CDR3 sequence is 13 residues long. V was pared by 8 bases and J by 10 bases, with 20 bases between. This CDR3 reads CASSGTASGSQYF. In DNA form, the CDR3 reads TGTGCCAGCTCCGGGACTGCCTCGGGGAGCCAGTACTTC.

This clone was seen a few times. The chain combines TRBV30 with TRBJ1-1, with 7 bases identical to TRBD1. With V trimmed by 3 bases and J by 0 bases, 4 bases remained unmatched. This CDR3 region has 14 residues. Germline CDR1 and CDR2: GTSNPN and SVGIG (reference sequence). CDR3 amino acids: CAWRAGTVNTEAFF. CDR3 coding DNA: TGTGCCTGGAGGGCCGGGACAGTGAACACTGAAGCTTTCTTT.

V and J are TRBV7-2 and TRBJ2-5, with D possibly being TRBD2 (5 bases). This CDR3 contains 17 residues. Trimming stripped 0 bases from V and 2 bases from J, with 16 bases between. Germline-derived CDR1 and CDR2 are SGHTA and FQGNSA. The chain's CDR3 is CASSLAPGVRIQETQYF. The CDR3 DNA follows: TGTGCCAGCAGCTTAGCCCCCGGGGTGCGGATTCAAGAGACCCAGTACTTC.

The CDR3 DNA is TGTGCCAGCTGGGGGGGGTGGAATGAGCAGTTCTTC. It codes for CASWGGWNEQFF. This chain connects TRBV27 to TRBJ2-1; 7 bases map to TRBD2. The germline V gene encodes CDR1 MNHEY and CDR2 SMNVEV (reference sequence). The V gene end was trimmed by 8 bases and the J gene end by 7 bases; junction bases not matched to a gene: 5. The CDR3 has 12 amino acids.

The chain is built from TRBV2 and TRBJ1-1, with a weak D call TRBD1 (5 bases). Trimming stripped 7 bases from V and 3 bases from J, with 9 bases between. From germline, CDR1 is SNHLY and CDR2 FYNNEI. This CDR3 has 12 amino acids. The CDR3 DNA follows: TGTGCCAGCATCCAGGGATACACTGAAGCTTTCTTT. Protein product: CASIQGYTEAFF.

V usage is TRBV1 and J usage is TRBJ2-1; the D call TRBD1 from the table was never checked on the DNA. TRBV1 is described as a pseudogene. The CDR3 has 18 residues. The CDR3 is CTSSHVTPRQAEYNEQFF. CDR3 sequence (DNA): TGCACCAGCAGCCATGTCACGCCTAGACAGGCGGAGTACAATGAGCAGTTCTTC.

The genes are TRBV9 and TRBJ2-3; perhaps TRBD1 as D (6 bases). The V and J ends lost 0 bases and 1 base respectively, with 6 bases between them. Germline lookup yields CDR1 SGDLS and CDR2 YYNGEE. This CDR3 spans 14 amino acids. CDR3 residues: CASSVGTGTDTQYF. The DNA of the CDR3 is TGTGCCAGCAGCGTAGGGACAGGCACAGATACGCAGTATTTT.

This clone came up once. The chain is built from TRBV9 and TRBJ2-4; D is unclear. The CDR3 contains 13 residues. The germline V and J ends were trimmed by 1 base and 8 bases, with 10 bases remaining between them. Germline V lookup: CDR1 SGDLS, CDR2 YYNGEE. The CDR3 sequence is CASSVSTRDIQYF. The CDR3 DNA reads TGTGCCAGCAGCGTAAGCACTCGGGACATTCAGTACTTC.

This sequence joins TRBV5-1 and TRBJ1-1; D gene ambiguous. The CDR3 length is 14 residues. V lost 4 bases to trimming and J lost 6 bases, with 16 bases between them. Germline V CDR1 and CDR2: SGHRS, YFSETQ. The CDR3 DNA sequence: TGCGCCAGCAGCCCCGGCTCCCCGGAGGCTGAAGCTTTCTTT. Translating gives CASSPGSPEAEAFF.

The chain links TRBV2 to TRBJ1-3, with D perhaps TRBD1 (6 bases). V dropped 4 bases and J dropped 4 bases, with 17 bases sitting between them. The CDR3 length is 16 residues. Per germline, CDR1 SNHLY and CDR2 FYNNEI. The CDR3 DNA reads TGTGCCAGCAGTGCCCGGGCCTCAAGGGGGGGAAACACCATATATTTT. It encodes CASSARASRGGNTIYF.

J is TRBJ2-3 and V is TRBV11-3, with D unresolved. V was trimmed by 0 bases and J by 7 bases, leaving 8 bases between them. The CDR3 has 13 residues. Germline-derived CDR1 and CDR2 are SGHNT and YENEEA. CDR3 sequence: CASSLEARHTQYF. CDR3 coding DNA: TGTGCCAGCAGCTTAGAGGCTCGTCATACGCAGTATTTT.

CDR3 region: CASSSLGHTYEQYF. The CDR3 region has the DNA TGCGCCAGCAGTTCTTTGGGACATACCTACGAGCAGTACTTC. The gene calls are TRBV5-1 and TRBJ2-7; D may be TRBD1 (6 bases). The ends were cut back, 5 bases at V and 2 bases at J, with 14 bases in the middle. The CDR3 length is 14 residues. Germline V gives CDR1 SGHRS, CDR2 YFSETQ.

This chain's CDR3 is CASRTRTGNEQYF. Written as DNA, the CDR3 is TGCGCCAGCAGAACCAGGACAGGGAACGAGCAGTACTTC. The rearrangement links TRBV5-1 to TRBJ2-7; 8 nucleotides line up with TRBD1. Germline V CDR1 and CDR2: SGHRS, YFSETQ. CDR3 length: 13 residues. Unmatched junction bases numbered 6, after V lost 5 bases and J lost 5 bases.

CDR3 residues: CASSPPAGGADTQYF. CDR3 nucleotides: TGTGCCAGTAGCCCGCCCGCGGGAGGTGCAGATACGCAGTATTTT. The chain couples TRBV19 to TRBJ2-3, with 8 bases lining up with TRBD2. Germline CDR1 is LNHDA and CDR2 is SQIVND (reference sequence). CDR3 length: 15 residues. Trimming at V came to 6 bases and at J to 4 bases, leaving 9 bases not matched to a gene.

The J gene is TRBJ1-5, the V gene TRBV7-6; 8 bases fit TRBD1. The ends lost 1 base at V and 4 bases at J; junction bases unmatched: 0. Looked up from germline, CDR1 is SGHVS and CDR2 is FNYEAQ. The CDR3 covers 14 residues. The CDR3 region is CASSLGDRNQPQHF. The DNA for the CDR3 is TGTGCCAGCAGCTTAGGGGACAGGAATCAGCCCCAGCATTTT. Complete variable domain (other parts from reference TRBV7-6 and TRBJ1-5): GAGVSQSPRYKVTKRGQDVALRCDPISGHVSLYWYRQALGQGPEFLTYFNYEAQQDKSGLPNDRFSAERPEGSISTLTIQRTEQRDSAMYRCASSLGDRNQPQHFGDGTRLSIL.

CDR3 bases: TGTGCCAGCAGCCAGTCGAGTCGAGAGACCCAGTACTTC. It is translated as CASSQSSRETQYF. The chain combines TRBV4-2 with TRBJ2-5; D not resolved. Germline lookup yields CDR1 LGHNA and CDR2 YNFKEQ. Trimming cost V 3 bases and J 4 bases, with 9 bases left between them. The CDR3 spans 13 residues.

The rearrangement joins TRBV18 to TRBJ2-1; TRBD2 aligns across 13 bases. Germline values: CDR1 KGHSH, CDR2 LQKENI. The CDR3 length is 16 residues. The ends lost 6 bases at V and 4 bases at J; junction bases unmatched: 6. The CDR3 DNA is TGTGCCAGCTCCCCCGGGACTAGCGGGACGTACAATGAGCAGTTCTTC. Translating gives CASSPGTSGTYNEQFF.